This T cell receptor (beta chain) was obtained from a study of T-cell reconstitution after alpha-beta-depleted transplantation in children. Findings and caveats of the study: Some patients owed their high day-60 TCRbeta diversity to surviving recipient T cells and thymic progenitors. One year post-transplant, T-cell counts and diversity were largely derived from T cells produced anew. Several hundred expanded graft clones reportedly were the source of alpha-beta T cells about two months after transplant.

From germline, CDR1 is GTSNPN and CDR2 SVGIG (reference sequence). CDR3 length: 15 residues. Trimming cost V 2 bases and J 0 bases, with 8 bases left between them. This clonotype has a count of ten or more. Antigen specificity is unknown. During its preparation, the TCRbeta library received unique molecular identifiers. TCRdb re-derived calls from the PCR reads in MiXCR, one entry per CDR3 protein. The sample holds 25,000 to 30,000 distinct CDR3 sequences, about 5.8% seen once. This TCR derives from a male patient aged 10 to 17 who had a stem cell transplant for acute myeloid leukemia, so the T cells may come from the graft donor. The chain links TRBV30 to TRBJ2-6, with unresolved D. The material sequenced was PBMCs, mostly from graft donor cells, taken 180 days after TCRalphabeta/CD19-depleted stem cell transplant. This CDR3 is CAWSIGDSGANVLTF. CDR3 sequence (DNA): TGTGCCTGGAGTATTGGCGACTCTGGGGCCAACGTCCTGACTTTC.